Shown below are 29 T cell receptor beta chains from a single sample sequenced in a study of T cell responses to AZD1222 COVID-19 vaccine. TCRdb's copy holds only in-frame clones and misses some; the assay was immunoSEQ multiplex PCR. The sample lists approximately 75,000 clones; roughly 90% were seen once. Sequencing used peripheral blood, obtained 28 days after the second AZD1222 dose. All receptors derive from an adult who received the AZD1222 COVID-19 vaccine.

The V gene is TRBV28, the J gene TRBJ2-3; maybe TRBD1 (6 bases). This CDR3 is built from 16 residues. With 5 bases removed from V and 2 bases from J, the gap between germline ends came to 17 bases. Germline lookup yields CDR1 MDHEN and CDR2 SYDVKM. The CDR3 loop is CASSPLRGRVTDTQYF. CDR3 DNA: TGTGCCAGCAGTCCCCTCAGGGGTCGAGTCACAGATACGCAGTATTTT.

The J gene is TRBJ1-6, the V gene TRBV5-1; possible D gene TRBD1, 5 bases. The ends were cut back, 5 bases at V and 6 bases at J, with 18 bases in the middle. Germline-derived CDR1 and CDR2 are SGHRS and YFSETQ. The CDR3 is made up of 16 amino acids. DNA for the CDR3: TGCGCCAGCAGACAGAACTCCGGGACCTCTAATTCACCCCTCCACTTT. Protein: CASRQNSGTSNSPLHF.

The chain recombines TRBV18 with TRBJ2-7; tentatively, D is TRBD1 (5 bases). The CDR3 is made up of 15 amino acids. The ends were cut back, 4 bases at V and 3 bases at J, with 16 bases in the middle. Germline V gene sequence: CDR1 KGHSH, CDR2 LQKENI. CDR3 sequence: CASSRFGTGDYEQYF. CDR3 bases: TGTGCCAGCTCACGATTCGGCACAGGAGACTACGAGCAGTACTTC.

V and J are TRBV19 and TRBJ1-1; possible D gene TRBD1, 5 bases. CDR1 is LNHDA and CDR2 is SQIVND in the germline V gene (reference sequence). V shed 0 bases and J shed 6 bases, with 11 bases lying between them. The length of the CDR3 is 14 residues. The CDR3 nucleotides are TGTGCCAGTAGTATAGATGTTACAGGCCCTGAAGCTTTCTTT. It specifies CASSIDVTGPEAFF.

This clone has a handful of counts. This sequence joins TRBV11-2 and TRBJ2-7; D is possibly TRBD1 or TRBD2 (5 bases each). In germline, CDR1 is SGHAT, CDR2 FQNNGV. The CDR3 is 15 amino acids. Trimming took 4 bases from V and 7 from J, leaving 20 bases between them. The CDR3 is CASSSLREPRGEQYF. The CDR3 bases are TGTGCCAGCAGCTCACTCAGGGAGCCACGCGGGGAGCAGTACTTC. The full variable domain, with the rest looked up from reference TRBV11-2 and TRBJ2-7, is EAGVAQSPRYKIIEKRQSVAFWCNPISGHATLYWYQQILGQGPKLLIQFQNNGVVDDSQLPKDRFSAERLKGVDSTLKIQPAKLEDSAVYLCASSSLREPRGEQYFGPGTRLTVT.

The chain couples TRBV7-9 to TRBJ1-2; possible D gene TRBD1, 6 bases. Trimming left V 5 bases short and J 8 bases short, with 9 bases between. This CDR3 has 11 amino acids. Germline CDR1 SEHNR, CDR2 FQNEAQ (reference sequence). In nucleotides, the CDR3 is TGTGCCAGCAGCCTCGGACAGGGCTACACCTTC. Translation gives CASSLGQGYTF.

This sequence joins TRBV13 and TRBJ1-2; D unresolved. This CDR3 region has 14 residues. The V gene's germline CDR1 is PRHDT and CDR2 FYEKMQ (reference sequence). The V end was cut by 0 bases, the J end by 1 base, with 6 bases between. Written as DNA, the CDR3 is TGTGCCAGCAGCTTAGGAACCGATAACTATGGCTACACCTTC. Translating gives CASSLGTDNYGYTF.

The gene calls are TRBV10-3 and TRBJ2-6, with D possibly TRBD2 on 6 matching bases. Trimming removed 0 bases from V and 2 bases from J, with 8 bases in between. The CDR3 covers 16 residues. Germline assignment: CDR1 ENHRY and CDR2 SYGVKD. The CDR3: CAISESSGAGANVLTF. The DNA for the CDR3 is TGTGCCATCAGTGAGTCATCGGGGGCTGGGGCCAACGTCCTGACTTTC.

This rearrangement joins TRBV19 to TRBJ1-4; D is uncertain. V was cut by 6 bases and J by 8 bases, with 16 bases left in between. The germline gives CDR1 LNHDA, CDR2 SQIVND (reference sequence). The CDR3 has 14 amino acids. In DNA, the CDR3 is TGTGCCAGTAGATACCCGGGTCTGGGCGAAAAACTGTTTTTT. Translation gives CASRYPGLGEKLFF.

The chain couples TRBV6-5 to TRBJ2-3, with D tentatively TRBD1 or TRBD2 (6 bases each). Trimming pared 11 bases from V and 3 bases from J, leaving 15 bases between. Germline loops: CDR1 MNHEY, CDR2 SVGAGI. The CDR3 loop spans 13 amino acids. CDR3 loop: CALVGGGTDTQYF. CDR3 sequence (DNA): TGTGCCCTTGTGGGGGGCGGGACAGATACGCAGTATTTT.

The V gene is TRBV27, the J gene TRBJ2-7; D not certain. Germline V CDR1 and CDR2: MNHEY, SMNVEV (reference sequence). The CDR3 is 13 amino acids. The germline V and J ends were trimmed by 1 base and 5 bases, with 9 bases remaining between them. CDR3 nucleotide sequence: TGTGCCAGCAGTTTATACCCACGGGACGAGCAGTACTTC. Translating it yields CASSLYPRDEQYF.

The V gene is TRBV28, the J gene TRBJ2-5; TRBD1 or TRBD2 may be the D gene (6 bases each). The V end lost 4 bases, the J end lost 5 bases, and 17 bases lay between the germline ends. CDR3 length: 15 amino acids. Germline loops: CDR1 MDHEN, CDR2 SYDVKM. The CDR3 sequence is CASSYIDQGRETQYF. The DNA for the CDR3 is TGTGCCAGCAGTTACATTGATCAGGGGAGGGAGACCCAGTACTTC.

The chain is built from TRBV5-5 and TRBJ1-2; 7 bases are a match to TRBD1. After removal of 6 bases from V and 7 bases from J, the junction contained 9 bases not matched to a gene. Looked up from germline, CDR1 is SGHKS and CDR2 is YYEKEE (reference sequence). The CDR3 totals 13 residues. The CDR3 DNA reads as TGTGCCAGCATTGACAGGGAAAGGGCTGGCTACACCTTC. Its translation: CASIDRERAGYTF.

This rearrangement joins TRBV28 to TRBJ2-3; 8 bases agree with TRBD1. CDR1 is MDHEN, CDR2 SYDVKM, per germline. V lost 2 bases and J lost 4; bases outside the gene matches: 14. This CDR3 is 18 amino acids long. The CDR3, as DNA: TGTGCCAGCAGTTTAACACAGGGGGTGAGTCGAGGCGCAGATACGCAGTATTTT. Protein sequence: CASSLTQGVSRGADTQYF.

The genes are TRBV5-6 and TRBJ1-1; no definite D call. This CDR3 has 18 residues. Germline V gives CDR1 SGHDT, CDR2 YYEEEE. The ends were cut back, 1 base at V and 1 base at J, with 20 bases in the middle. Here the CDR3 reads CASSLFWGVLAGNTEAFF. Here the CDR3 DNA reads TGTGCCAGCAGCTTGTTTTGGGGAGTGCTCGCTGGGAACACTGAAGCTTTCTTT.

The chain links TRBV5-1 to TRBJ1-1; weak D call: TRBD1 (6 bases). Trimming left V 5 bases short and J 0 bases short, with 14 bases between. Germline V gives CDR1 SGHRS, CDR2 YFSETQ. The CDR3 consists of 15 residues. The CDR3 protein is CASRWGLGMNTEAFF. The CDR3 DNA follows: TGCGCCAGCAGGTGGGGGCTGGGTATGAACACTGAAGCTTTCTTT.

The CDR3 loop is CASSRDRTEKLFF. Written as DNA, the CDR3 is TGTGCCAGCAGCCGGGACAGAACCGAAAAACTGTTTTTT. The genes are TRBV28 and TRBJ1-4, with TRBD1 matching over 7 bases. This CDR3 has 13 residues. Germline CDR1 reads MDHEN; CDR2 reads SYDVKM. V lost 6 bases and J lost 8; bases outside the gene matches: 6.

This rearrangement joins TRBV24-1 to TRBJ2-1; D gene uncertain. CDR1 and CDR2 (germline): KGHDR, SFDVKD. The CDR3 contains 17 residues. Between the trimmed V and J ends, which lost 5 bases and 3 bases, there was a span of 19 bases. CDR3 amino acids: CATSVSGRPSGYNEQFF. The CDR3 nucleotides read TGTGCCACCAGTGTCTCAGGACGACCTTCAGGCTACAATGAGCAGTTCTTC.

J is TRBJ1-1 and V is TRBV3-1 (or the pseudogene TRBV3-2); a possible D gene is TRBD1 (6 bases). This CDR3 has 13 residues. Per the germline V gene, CDR1 is LGHDT and CDR2 is YNNKEL (reference sequence). V lost 4 bases, J lost 8 bases, and 14 bases lay in between. The CDR3 DNA reads as TGTGCCAGCAGCCCCCAACGTCAGGGGGAAGCTTTCTTT. Translated, it gives CASSPQRQGEAFF.

The V gene is TRBV6-6, the J gene TRBJ1-5; D is ambiguous. CDR1 and CDR2 (germline): MNHNY, SVGAGI (reference sequence). Trimming removed 6 bases from V and 11 bases from J, with 11 bases in between. This CDR3 comprises 11 residues. The CDR3 DNA follows: TGTGCCAGCAGAGCCGGGGAAGCCCAGCATTTT. Its translation: CASRAGEAQHF.

This clone has just one count. The CDR3 DNA reads TGTGCCAGCAGTGAAGGGGGACAGGGGGCCAACGAGCAGTACTTC. Translation gives CASSEGGQGANEQYF. V gene TRBV2 combines with J gene TRBJ2-7; 12 positions agree with TRBD1. Germline V gene lookup returns CDR1 SNHLY and CDR2 FYNNEI. The V and J ends lost 1 base and 5 bases, in that order; junction bases with no gene match: 3. The CDR3 consists of 15 residues.

This clone was recorded only once. The chain joins TRBV4-1 to TRBJ1-1; no clear D. The V gene's germline CDR1 is MGHRA and CDR2 YSYEKL. V was shortened by 0 bases and J by 3 bases, with 11 bases between the two germline ends. This CDR3 contains 15 residues. The CDR3 reads CASSQEVGRYTEAFF. Here the CDR3 DNA reads TGCGCCAGCAGCCAAGAGGTGGGGAGGTACACTGAAGCTTTCTTT.

J is TRBJ1-5 and V is TRBV7-2, with a weak D call TRBD1 (5 bases). With 0 bases removed from V and 0 bases from J, the gap between germline ends came to 9 bases. The CDR3 is 16 residues long. The V gene's germline CDR1 is SGHTA and CDR2 FQGNSA. The CDR3 coding sequence is TGTGCCAGCAGCTTAGCTACAGGATATAGCAATCAGCCCCAGCATTTT. Translated, it gives CASSLATGYSNQPQHF.

The V gene is TRBV7-3, the J gene TRBJ2-3; 8 bases are a match to TRBD2. The length of the CDR3 is 15 residues. Losses at the gene ends were 6 bases for V and 3 bases for J; bases not matched to a gene: 8. Germline CDR1 SGHTA, CDR2 FQGTGA. In DNA, the CDR3 is TGTGCCAGCAGTTCGACCGGGGGGGCAACAGATACGCAGTATTTT. Protein product: CASSSTGGATDTQYF.

This clone was detected only once. This chain links TRBV5-6 with TRBJ2-3; 9 positions agree with TRBD2. This CDR3 spans 14 amino acids. Germline lookup yields CDR1 SGHDT and CDR2 YYEEEE. V was clipped by 4 bases and J by 6 bases; unmatched bases: 6. Here the CDR3 DNA reads TGTGCCAGCAGCGCCGGACTAGCGTCGGATACGCAGTATTTT. Translated: CASSAGLASDTQYF.

V gene TRBV7-3 combines with J gene TRBJ2-2; 9 bases match TRBD1. The germline V gene has CDR1 SGHTA and CDR2 FQGTGA. V lost 0 bases to trimming and J lost 7 bases; unmatched junction nucleotides: 6. The CDR3 loop spans 16 amino acids. The DNA of the CDR3 is TGTGCCAGCAGCTTAACCGACAGGGGGATAAACGGGGAGCTGTTTTTT. The encoded protein is CASSLTDRGINGELFF.

This chain joins TRBV7-2 and TRBJ2-7, with 7 nucleotides matching TRBD2. The V and J ends lost 2 bases and 1 base, in that order; junction bases with no gene match: 14. Germline V lookup: CDR1 SGHTA, CDR2 FQGNSA. The CDR3 sequence is 18 residues long. The CDR3 DNA reads as TGTGCCAGCAGCTTAAAGTGGCCGGAGGCTAGCGGATCCTACGAGCAGTACTTC. Translation: CASSLKWPEASGSYEQYF.

V usage is TRBV7-3 and J usage is TRBJ2-3, with D uncertain. The CDR3 loop spans 12 amino acids. Trimming took 5 bases from V and 6 from J, leaving 9 bases between them. The germline V gene has CDR1 SGHTA and CDR2 FQGTGA. Here the CDR3 DNA reads TGTGCCAGCAGCCGCCTGGGGGATACGCAGTATTTT. It specifies CASSRLGDTQYF.

This chain connects TRBV5-6 to TRBJ2-5; TRBD2 matches at 8 bases. This CDR3 contains 15 residues. Per the germline V gene, CDR1 is SGHDT and CDR2 is YYEEEE. Trimming at V came to 6 bases and at J to 5 bases, leaving 12 bases not matched to a gene. The CDR3 is CASTRGGRGPETQYF. CDR3 DNA: TGTGCCAGCACCCGGGGGGGTCGGGGGCCGGAGACCCAGTACTTC.